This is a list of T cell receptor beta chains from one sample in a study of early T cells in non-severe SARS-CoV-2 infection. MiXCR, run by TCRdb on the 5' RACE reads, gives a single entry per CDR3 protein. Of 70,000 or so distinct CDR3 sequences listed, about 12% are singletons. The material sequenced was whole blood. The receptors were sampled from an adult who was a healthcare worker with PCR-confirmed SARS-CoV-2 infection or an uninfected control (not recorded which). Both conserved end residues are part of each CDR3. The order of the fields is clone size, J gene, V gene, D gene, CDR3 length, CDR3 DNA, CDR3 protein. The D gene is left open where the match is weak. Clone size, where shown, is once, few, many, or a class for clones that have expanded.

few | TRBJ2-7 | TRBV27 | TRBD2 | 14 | TGTGCCAGCAGTCTGGGGACTAGCGGGAGTGAGGAGTACTTC | CASSLGTSGSEEYF
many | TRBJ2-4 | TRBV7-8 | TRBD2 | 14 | TGTGCCAGCAGCTTGGGAGGGGACAAAAACATTCAGTACTTC | CASSLGGDKNIQYF
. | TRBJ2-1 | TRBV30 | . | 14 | TGTGCCTGGAGGGCAGGAGGGCCGTACAATGAGCAGTTCTTC | CAWRAGGPYNEQFF
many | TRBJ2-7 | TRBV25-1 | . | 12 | TGTGCCAGCAGTGAGACAAGCTACGAGCAGTACTTC | CASSETSYEQYF
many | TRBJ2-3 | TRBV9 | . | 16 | TGTGCCAGCAGCGTATTCCCTAGCACCCGCACAGATACGCAGTATTTT | CASSVFPSTRTDTQYF
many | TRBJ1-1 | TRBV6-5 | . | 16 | TGTGCCAGCAGTTATTCGGCAGGGGTTTTGAACACTGAAGTTTTCTTT | CASSYSAGVLNTEVFF
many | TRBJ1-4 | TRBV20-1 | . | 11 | TGCAGTGCCTTACAAAGGGAAAAACTGTTTTTT | CSALQREKLFF
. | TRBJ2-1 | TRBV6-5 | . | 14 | TGTGCCAGCAGTTACACCAGGCCTGACAATGAGCAGTTCTTC | CASSYTRPDNEQFF
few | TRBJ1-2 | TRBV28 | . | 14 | TGTGCCAGCAGTCTACCGTTAGGGCACCTCTCCTACACCTTC | CASSLPLGHLSYTF
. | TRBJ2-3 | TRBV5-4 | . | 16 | TGTGCCAGCAGCGGGGGGGCGGGACTGCGCACAGATACGCAGTATTTT | CASSGGAGLRTDTQYF
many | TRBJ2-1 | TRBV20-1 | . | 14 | TGCAGTGCCCCTAACTATCGGTCCTACAATGAGCAGTTCTTC | CSAPNYRSYNEQFF
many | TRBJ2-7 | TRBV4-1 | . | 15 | TGCGCCAGCAGCCTCCTCGGGGGCGAAAAGGGCGAGCAGTACTTC | CASSLLGGEKGEQYF
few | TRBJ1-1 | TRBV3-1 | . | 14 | TGTGCCAGCAGCCAGGGGGGAGTGGGCACTGAAGCTTTCTTT | CASSQGGVGTEAFF
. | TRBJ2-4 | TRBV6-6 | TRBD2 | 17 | TGTGCCAGCAGTTACTCTTCGGACGGGAGGGGGGAAAACATTCAGTACTTC | CASSYSSDGRGENIQYF
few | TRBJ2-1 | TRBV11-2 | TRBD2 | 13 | TGTGCCAGCGGCCTTCTGTCCGGGACTAGTGGTTTCTTC | CASGLLSGTSGFF
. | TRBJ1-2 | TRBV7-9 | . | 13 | TGTGCCAGCAGCCCCCAGGCCCGCTATGGCTACACCTTC | CASSPQARYGYTF
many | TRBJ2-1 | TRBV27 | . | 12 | TGTGCCAGCAGTTTAAGGGCAGGGGAGCAGTTCTTC | CASSLRAGEQFF
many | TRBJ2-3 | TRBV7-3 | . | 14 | TGTGCCAGCTCCCCAGCGGGCTACACAGATACGCAGTATTTT | CASSPAGYTDTQYF
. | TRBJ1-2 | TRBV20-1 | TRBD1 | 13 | TGCAGTGCGGGACGAGAACAGGGGACTGGCTACACCTTC | CSAGREQGTGYTF
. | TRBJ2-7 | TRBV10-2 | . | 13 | TGCGCCAGCAGTGCTGCGTCAACGCGCGAGCAGTACTTC | CASSAASTREQYF
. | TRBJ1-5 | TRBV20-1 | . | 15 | TGCAGTGCTAGAGTCGCCGACAGTGGCAATCAGCCCCAGCATTTT | CSARVADSGNQPQHF
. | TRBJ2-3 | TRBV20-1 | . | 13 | TGCAGCCCAGTGGGGGGACATCCCGACACGCAGTATTTT | CSPVGGHPDTQYF
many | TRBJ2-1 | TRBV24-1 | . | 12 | TGTGCCACCAGTGCTGAGTTGGATGAGCAGTTCTTC | CATSAELDEQFF
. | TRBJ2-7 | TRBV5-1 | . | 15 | TGCGCCAGCAGCTTGAGGGACCCACGCTCCTACGAGCAGTACTTC | CASSLRDPRSYEQYF
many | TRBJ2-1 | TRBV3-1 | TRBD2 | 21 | TGTGCCAGCAGCCAAGATTTTACTAGCGGGAGGTTGAGGCGCTCCTACAATGAGCAGTTCTTC | CASSQDFTSGRLRRSYNEQFF
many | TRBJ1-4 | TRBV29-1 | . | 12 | TGCAGCGTGGGGAGGCCCAATGAAAAACTGTTTTTT | CSVGRPNEKLFF
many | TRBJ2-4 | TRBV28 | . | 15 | TGTGCCAGCAGTTCCCCTTCGGGAGCCAAAAACATTCAGTACTTC | CASSSPSGAKNIQYF
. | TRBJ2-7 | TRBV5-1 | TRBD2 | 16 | TGCGCCAGCAGTCGACTAGCGGGAGGGGGGCCGGGCGAGCAGTACTTC | CASSRLAGGGPGEQYF
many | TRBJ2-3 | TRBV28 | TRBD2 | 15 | TGTGCCAGCTGGACTAGCGGGAAGGGGGGAGATACGCAGTATTTT | CASWTSGKGGDTQYF
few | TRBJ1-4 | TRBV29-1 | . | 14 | TGCAGCGTTGGGGGCCAAACAACTAATGAAAAACTGTTTTTT | CSVGGQTTNEKLFF
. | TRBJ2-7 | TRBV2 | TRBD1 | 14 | TGTGCCAGCAGTGAGACAGGGGTGAGGGTCGAGCAGTACTTC | CASSETGVRVEQYF
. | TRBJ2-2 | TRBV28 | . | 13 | TGTGCCAGCAGGCGGGAAGTGGCCGGGGAGCTGTTTTTT | CASRREVAGELFF
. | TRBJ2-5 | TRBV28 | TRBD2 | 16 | TGTGCCAGCAGTTTAGGCCTAGCGGGCCTCCAAGAGACCCAGTACTTC | CASSLGLAGLQETQYF
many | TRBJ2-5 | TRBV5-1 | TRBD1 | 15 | TGCGCCAGCAGCTTGCGGACAGGCCGGGACGAGACCCAGTACTTC | CASSLRTGRDETQYF